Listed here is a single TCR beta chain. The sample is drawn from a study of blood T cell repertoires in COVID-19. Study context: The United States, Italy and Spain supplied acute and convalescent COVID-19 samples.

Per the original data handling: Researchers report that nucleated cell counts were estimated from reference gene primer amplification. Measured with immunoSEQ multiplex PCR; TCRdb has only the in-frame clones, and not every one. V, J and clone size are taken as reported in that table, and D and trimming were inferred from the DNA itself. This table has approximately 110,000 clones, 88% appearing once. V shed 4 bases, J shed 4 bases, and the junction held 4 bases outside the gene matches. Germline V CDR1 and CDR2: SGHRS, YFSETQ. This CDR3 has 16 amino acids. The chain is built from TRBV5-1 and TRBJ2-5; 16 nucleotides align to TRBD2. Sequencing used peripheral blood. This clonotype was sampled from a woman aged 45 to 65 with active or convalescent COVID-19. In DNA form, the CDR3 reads TGCGCCAGCAGCCTGGGACTAGCGGGAGGGCGAGAGACCCAGTACTTC. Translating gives CASSLGLAGGRETQYF.